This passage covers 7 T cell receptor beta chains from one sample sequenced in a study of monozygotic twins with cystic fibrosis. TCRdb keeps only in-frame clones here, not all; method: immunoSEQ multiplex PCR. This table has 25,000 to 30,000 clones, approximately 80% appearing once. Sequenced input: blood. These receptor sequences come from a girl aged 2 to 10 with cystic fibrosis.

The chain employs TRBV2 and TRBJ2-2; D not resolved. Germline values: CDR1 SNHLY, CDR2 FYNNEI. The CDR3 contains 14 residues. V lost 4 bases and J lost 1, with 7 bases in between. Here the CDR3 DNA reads TGTGCCAGCAGTGCCCTGGTGAACACCGGGGAGCTGTTTTTT. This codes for CASSALVNTGELFF. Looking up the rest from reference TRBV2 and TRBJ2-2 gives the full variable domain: EPEVTQTPSHQVTQMGQEVILRCVPISNHLYFYWYRQILGQKVEFLVSFYNNEISEKSEIFDDQFSVERPDGSNFTLKIRSTKLEDSAMYFCASSALVNTGELFFGEGSRLTVL.

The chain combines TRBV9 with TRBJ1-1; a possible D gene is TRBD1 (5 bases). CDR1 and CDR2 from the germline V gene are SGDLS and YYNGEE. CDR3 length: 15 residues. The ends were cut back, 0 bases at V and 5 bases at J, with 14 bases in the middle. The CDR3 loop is CASSVDGGEWTEAFF. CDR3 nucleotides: TGTGCCAGCAGCGTAGATGGGGGGGAGTGGACTGAAGCTTTCTTT.

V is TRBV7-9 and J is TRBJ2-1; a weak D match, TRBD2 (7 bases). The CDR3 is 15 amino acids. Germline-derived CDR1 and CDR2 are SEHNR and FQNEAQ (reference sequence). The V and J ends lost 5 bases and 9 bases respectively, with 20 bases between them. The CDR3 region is CASSPWDYRGGEQFF. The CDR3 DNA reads TGTGCCAGCAGCCCGTGGGACTACCGAGGGGGTGAGCAGTTCTTC.

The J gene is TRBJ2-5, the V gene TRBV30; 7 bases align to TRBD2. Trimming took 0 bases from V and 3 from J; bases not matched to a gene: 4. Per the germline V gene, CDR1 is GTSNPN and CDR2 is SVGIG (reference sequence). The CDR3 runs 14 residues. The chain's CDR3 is CAWSVRLAEETQYF. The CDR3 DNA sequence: TGTGCCTGGAGTGTACGGCTAGCGGAAGAGACCCAGTACTTC.

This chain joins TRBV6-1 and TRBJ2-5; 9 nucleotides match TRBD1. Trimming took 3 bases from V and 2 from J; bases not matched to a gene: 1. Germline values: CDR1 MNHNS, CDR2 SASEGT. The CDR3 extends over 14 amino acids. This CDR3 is CASSEGQGQETQYF. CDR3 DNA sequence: TGTGCCAGCAGTGAGGGACAGGGACAAGAGACCCAGTACTTC.

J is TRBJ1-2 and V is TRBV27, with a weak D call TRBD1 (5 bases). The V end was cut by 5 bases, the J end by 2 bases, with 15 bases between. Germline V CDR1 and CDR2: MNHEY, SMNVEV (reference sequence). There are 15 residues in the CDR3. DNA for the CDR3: TGTGCCAGCAGTCCAACGAGGACACACAACTATGGCTACACCTTC. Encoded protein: CASSPTRTHNYGYTF.

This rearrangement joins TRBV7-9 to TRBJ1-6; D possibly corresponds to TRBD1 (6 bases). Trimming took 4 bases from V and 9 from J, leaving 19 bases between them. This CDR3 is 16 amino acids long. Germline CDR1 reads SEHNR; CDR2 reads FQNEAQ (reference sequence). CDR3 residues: CASSSLVWGAVSPLHF. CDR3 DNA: TGTGCCAGCAGCTCCCTCGTTTGGGGGGCGGTTTCACCCCTCCACTTT.